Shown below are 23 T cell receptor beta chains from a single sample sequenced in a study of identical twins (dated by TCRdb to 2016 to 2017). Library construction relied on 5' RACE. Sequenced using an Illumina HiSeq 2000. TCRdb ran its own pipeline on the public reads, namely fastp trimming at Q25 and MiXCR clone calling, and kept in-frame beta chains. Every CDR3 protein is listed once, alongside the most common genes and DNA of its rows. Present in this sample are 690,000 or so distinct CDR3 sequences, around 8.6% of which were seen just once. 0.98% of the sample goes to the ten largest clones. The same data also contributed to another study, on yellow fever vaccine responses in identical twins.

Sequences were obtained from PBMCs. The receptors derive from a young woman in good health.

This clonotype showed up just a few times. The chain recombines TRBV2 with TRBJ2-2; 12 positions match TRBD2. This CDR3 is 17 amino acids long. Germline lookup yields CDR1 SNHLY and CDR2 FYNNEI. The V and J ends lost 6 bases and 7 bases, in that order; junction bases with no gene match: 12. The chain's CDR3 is CASRASSGGASVGELFF. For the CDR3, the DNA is TGTGCCAGCAGAGCTTCTAGCGGGGGGGCCTCGGTCGGGGAGCTGTTTTTT.

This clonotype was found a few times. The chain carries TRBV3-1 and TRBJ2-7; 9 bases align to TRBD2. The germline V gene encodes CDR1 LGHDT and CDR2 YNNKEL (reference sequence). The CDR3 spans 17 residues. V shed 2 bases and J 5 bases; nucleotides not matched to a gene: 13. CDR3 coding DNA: TGTGCCAGCAGCCAATCACCCGCGGGGGGGGCTTACGACGAGCAGTACTTC. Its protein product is CASSQSPAGGAYDEQYF.

CDR3 residues: CASSQELRGSVDTGELFF. In DNA form, the CDR3 reads TGCGCCAGCAGCCAAGAATTGCGCGGGAGCGTGGACACCGGGGAGCTGTTTTTT. The chain joins TRBV4-3 to TRBJ2-2, with 7 bases fitting TRBD2. Germline V lookup: CDR1 LGHNA, CDR2 YSLEER. The CDR3 is 18 residues long. V shed 0 bases, J shed 3 bases, and the junction held 10 bases outside the gene matches.

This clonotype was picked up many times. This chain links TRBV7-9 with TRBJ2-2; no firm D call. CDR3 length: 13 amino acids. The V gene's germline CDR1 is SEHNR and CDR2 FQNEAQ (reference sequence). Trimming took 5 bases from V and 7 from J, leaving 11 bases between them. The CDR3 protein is CASSPLLGGELFF. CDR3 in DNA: TGTGCCAGCAGCCCGCTGCTAGGCGGGGAGCTGTTTTTT.

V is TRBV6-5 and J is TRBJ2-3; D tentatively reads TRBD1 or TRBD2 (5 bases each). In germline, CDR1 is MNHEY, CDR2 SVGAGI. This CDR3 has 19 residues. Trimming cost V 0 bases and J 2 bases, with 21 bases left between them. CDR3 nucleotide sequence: TGTGCCAGCAGTTACTCTTACTTGGGACCGCGCCCCTCCACAGATACGCAGTATTTT. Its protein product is CASSYSYLGPRPSTDTQYF.

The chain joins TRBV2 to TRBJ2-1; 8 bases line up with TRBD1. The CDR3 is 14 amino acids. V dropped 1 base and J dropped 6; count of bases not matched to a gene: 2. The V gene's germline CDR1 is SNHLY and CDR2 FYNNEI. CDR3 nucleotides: TGTGCCAGCAGTGAAGGGACAGGGATCAATGAGCAGTTCTTC. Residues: CASSEGTGINEQFF.

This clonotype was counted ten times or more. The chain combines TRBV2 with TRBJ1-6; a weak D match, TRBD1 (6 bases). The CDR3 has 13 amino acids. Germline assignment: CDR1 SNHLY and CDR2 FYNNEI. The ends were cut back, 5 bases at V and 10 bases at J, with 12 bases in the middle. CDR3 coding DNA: TGTGCCAGCAGTCTACTCCAGGGGTCACCCCTCCACTTT. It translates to CASSLLQGSPLHF. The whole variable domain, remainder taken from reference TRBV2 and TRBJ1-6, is EPEVTQTPSHQVTQMGQEVILRCVPISNHLYFYWYRQILGQKVEFLVSFYNNEISEKSEIFDDQFSVERPDGSNFTLKIRSTKLEDSAMYFCASSLLQGSPLHFGNGTRLTVT.

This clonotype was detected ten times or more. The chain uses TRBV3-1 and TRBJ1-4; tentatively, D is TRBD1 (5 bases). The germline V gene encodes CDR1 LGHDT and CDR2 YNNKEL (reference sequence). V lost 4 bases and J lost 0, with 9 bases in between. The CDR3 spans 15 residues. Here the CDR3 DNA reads TGTGCCAGCAGCCCCTGGACAACAACTAATGAAAAACTGTTTTTT. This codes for CASSPWTTTNEKLFF.

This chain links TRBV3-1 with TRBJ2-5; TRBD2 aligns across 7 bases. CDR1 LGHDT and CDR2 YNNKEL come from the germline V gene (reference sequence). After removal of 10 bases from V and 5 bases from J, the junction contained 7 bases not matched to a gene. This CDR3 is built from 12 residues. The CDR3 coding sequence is TGTGCCACCCTGTCCGGGGGGGAGACCCAGTACTTC. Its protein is CATLSGGETQYF.

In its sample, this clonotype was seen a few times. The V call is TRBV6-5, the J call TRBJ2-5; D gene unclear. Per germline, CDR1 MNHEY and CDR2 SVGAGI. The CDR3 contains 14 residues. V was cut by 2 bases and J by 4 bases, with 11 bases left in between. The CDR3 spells CASSYLIDGETQYF. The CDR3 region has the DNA TGTGCCAGCAGTTACCTAATCGATGGAGAGACCCAGTACTTC.

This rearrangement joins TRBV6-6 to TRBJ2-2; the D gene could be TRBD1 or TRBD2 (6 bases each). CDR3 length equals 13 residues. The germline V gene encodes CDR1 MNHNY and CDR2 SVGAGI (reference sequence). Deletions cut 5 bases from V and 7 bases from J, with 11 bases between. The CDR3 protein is CASSRGVVGELFF. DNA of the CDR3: TGTGCCAGCAGTAGGGGGGTGGTCGGGGAGCTGTTTTTT.

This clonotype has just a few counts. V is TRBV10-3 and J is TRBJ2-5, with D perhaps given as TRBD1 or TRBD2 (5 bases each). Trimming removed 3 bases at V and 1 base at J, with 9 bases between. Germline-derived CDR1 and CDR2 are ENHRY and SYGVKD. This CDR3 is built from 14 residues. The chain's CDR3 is CAISDRGSQETQYF. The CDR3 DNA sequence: TGTGCCATCAGTGATCGGGGCAGCCAAGAGACCCAGTACTTC.

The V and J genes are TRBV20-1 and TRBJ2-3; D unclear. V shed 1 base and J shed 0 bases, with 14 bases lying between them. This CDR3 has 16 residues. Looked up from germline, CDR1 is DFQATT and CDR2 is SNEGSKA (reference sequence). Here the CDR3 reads CSARGARHISTDTQYF. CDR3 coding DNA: TGCAGTGCTAGAGGGGCTAGACACATTAGCACAGATACGCAGTATTTT.

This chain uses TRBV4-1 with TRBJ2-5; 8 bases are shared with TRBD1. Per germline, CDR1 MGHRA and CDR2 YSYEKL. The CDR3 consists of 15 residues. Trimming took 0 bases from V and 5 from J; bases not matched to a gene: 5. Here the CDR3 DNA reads TGCGCCAGCAGCCAAGATTCAGGGGGCATGGAGACCCAGTACTTC. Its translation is CASSQDSGGMETQYF.

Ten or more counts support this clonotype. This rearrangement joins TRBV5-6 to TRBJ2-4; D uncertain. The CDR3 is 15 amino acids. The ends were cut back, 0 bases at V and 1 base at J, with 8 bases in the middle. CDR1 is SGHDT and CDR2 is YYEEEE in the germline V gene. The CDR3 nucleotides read TGTGCCAGCAGCTTGGGGGCCTCGGCCAAAAACATTCAGTACTTC. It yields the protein CASSLGASAKNIQYF.

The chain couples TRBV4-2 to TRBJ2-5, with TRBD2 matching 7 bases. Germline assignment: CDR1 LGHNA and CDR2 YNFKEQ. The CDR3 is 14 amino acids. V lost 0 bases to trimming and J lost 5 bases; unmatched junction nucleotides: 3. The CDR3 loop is CASSQELGRETQYF. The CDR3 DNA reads TGTGCCAGCAGCCAAGAACTCGGGAGGGAGACCCAGTACTTC.

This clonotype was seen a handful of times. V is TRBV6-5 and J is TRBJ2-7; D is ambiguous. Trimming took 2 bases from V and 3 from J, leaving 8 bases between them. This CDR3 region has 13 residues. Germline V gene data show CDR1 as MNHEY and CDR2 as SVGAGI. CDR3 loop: CASSYPGFYEQYF. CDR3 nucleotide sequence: TGTGCCAGCAGTTACCCGGGTTTCTACGAGCAGTACTTC.

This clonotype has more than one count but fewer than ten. The CDR3 DNA sequence: TGTGCCAGCACCAAACAGTATCCGGCCGACACCGGGGAGCTGTTTTTT. Encoded protein: CASTKQYPADTGELFF. The chain has TRBV6-2 or TRBV6-3 and TRBJ2-2; D gene uncertain. Germline CDR1 reads MNHEY; CDR2 reads SVGEGT. CDR3 length: 16 residues. Trimming cost V 7 bases and J 3 bases, with 18 bases left between them.

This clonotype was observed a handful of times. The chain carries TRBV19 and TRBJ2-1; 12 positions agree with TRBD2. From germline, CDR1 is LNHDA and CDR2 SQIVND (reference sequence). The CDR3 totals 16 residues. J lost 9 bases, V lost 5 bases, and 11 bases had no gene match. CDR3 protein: CASSSSRTSGKVEQFF. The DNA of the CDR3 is TGTGCCAGTAGTTCCTCCCGGACTAGCGGGAAGGTTGAGCAGTTCTTC.

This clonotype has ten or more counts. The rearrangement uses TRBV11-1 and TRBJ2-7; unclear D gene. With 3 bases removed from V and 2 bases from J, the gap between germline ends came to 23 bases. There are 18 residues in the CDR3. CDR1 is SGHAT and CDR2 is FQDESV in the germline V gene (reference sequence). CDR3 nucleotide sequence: TGTGCCAGCAGCTTGGGCATAAGCGACACCTTTAGACCCTACGAGCAGTACTTC. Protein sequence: CASSLGISDTFRPYEQYF.

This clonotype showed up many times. The CDR3 reads CASSAGQGIVQFF. The CDR3 nucleotides read TGCGCCAGCAGCGCCGGACAGGGCATCGTACAGTTCTTC. The gene calls are TRBV5-1 and TRBJ2-1, with 8 bases fitting TRBD1. This CDR3 region has 13 residues. Germline CDR1 SGHRS, CDR2 YFSETQ. Trimming cost V 4 bases and J 13 bases; bases outside gene matches: 10.

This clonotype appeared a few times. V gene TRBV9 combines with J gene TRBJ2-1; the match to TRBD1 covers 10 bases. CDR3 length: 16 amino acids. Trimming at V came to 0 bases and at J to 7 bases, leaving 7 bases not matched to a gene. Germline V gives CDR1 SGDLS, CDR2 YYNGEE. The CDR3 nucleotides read TGTGCCAGCAGCGTAGAAGGGACAGGGGCCAGGAATGAGCAGTTCTTC. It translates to CASSVEGTGARNEQFF.

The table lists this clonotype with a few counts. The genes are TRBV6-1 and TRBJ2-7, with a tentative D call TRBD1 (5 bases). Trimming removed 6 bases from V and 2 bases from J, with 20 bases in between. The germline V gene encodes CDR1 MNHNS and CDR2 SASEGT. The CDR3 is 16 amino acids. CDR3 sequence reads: CASSQPRGLGAYEQYF. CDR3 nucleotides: TGTGCCAGCAGCCAGCCAAGGGGTCTAGGGGCCTACGAGCAGTACTTC.